These 13 T cell receptor beta chains were sequenced from one sample in a study of T cell responses to AZD1222 COVID-19 vaccine. Clones were sequenced by immunoSEQ multiplex PCR, and TCRdb holds only the in-frame ones, with some missing. The sample shows roughly 40,000 clones, less than 95% of them seen only once. The source material was peripheral blood, sampled 28 days after the second AZD1222 dose. All receptors derive from an adult who received the AZD1222 COVID-19 vaccine.

This clone has a handful of counts. The rearrangement uses TRBV7-8 and TRBJ1-1; D is undetermined. Germline loops: CDR1 SGHVS, CDR2 FQNEAQ. This CDR3 region has 12 residues. Trimming pared 2 bases from V and 7 bases from J, leaving 8 bases between. DNA of the CDR3: TGTGCCAGCAGCTTACAGGACCATGAAGCTTTCTTT. Translated: CASSLQDHEAFF. Filled out from reference TRBV7-8 and TRBJ1-1, the complete variable domain reads GAGVSQSPRYKVAKRGQDVALRCDPISGHVSLFWYQQALGQGPEFLTYFQNEAQLDKSGLPSDRFFAERPEGSVSTLKIQRTQQEDSAVYLCASSLQDHEAFFGQGTRLTVV.

The V gene is TRBV2, the J gene TRBJ2-1; TRBD2 aligns across 14 bases. Germline loops: CDR1 SNHLY, CDR2 FYNNEI. V shed 4 bases, J shed 0 bases, and the junction held 2 bases outside the gene matches. The CDR3 consists of 17 residues. This CDR3 is CASSAGTSGSSYNEQFF. CDR3 DNA sequence: TGTGCCAGCAGTGCTGGGACTAGCGGGAGCTCCTACAATGAGCAGTTCTTC.

The chain links TRBV7-8 to TRBJ1-5; 7 positions agree with TRBD1. Germline V gene sequence: CDR1 SGHVS, CDR2 FQNEAQ. CDR3 length equals 20 residues. V dropped 0 bases and J dropped 1; count of bases not matched to a gene: 15. CDR3 residues: CASSLALRDSAATSNQPQHF. DNA for the CDR3: TGTGCCAGCAGCTTAGCGCTTAGGGACAGTGCCGCAACGAGCAATCAGCCCCAGCATTTT.

The rearrangement links TRBV9 to TRBJ1-1; 7 positions agree with TRBD1. V lost 3 bases and J lost 8; bases outside the gene matches: 4. Germline-derived CDR1 and CDR2 are SGDLS and YYNGEE. This CDR3 comprises 12 residues. CDR3 sequence reads: CASSARQGEAFF. The DNA for the CDR3 is TGTGCCAGCAGCGCCCGACAGGGAGAAGCTTTCTTT.

The chain recombines TRBV3-1 (or the pseudogene TRBV3-2) with TRBJ1-6; 9 nucleotides match TRBD1. Germline loops: CDR1 LGHDT, CDR2 YNNKEL (reference sequence). J gave up 5 bases and V 2 bases, and 10 bases lay outside the gene matches. This CDR3 spans 18 amino acids. Written as DNA, the CDR3 is TGTGCCAGCAGCCAAAGAAGAATCGGACAGGGGAATAATTCACCCCTCCACTTT. Protein: CASSQRRIGQGNNSPLHF.

The chain recombines TRBV6-6 with TRBJ1-1; the match to TRBD1 covers 11 bases. This CDR3 has 15 residues. Germline V lookup: CDR1 MNHNY, CDR2 SVGAGI (reference sequence). J gave up 5 bases and V 6 bases, and 8 bases lay outside the gene matches. The CDR3 is CASSLDRGRGTEAFF. The CDR3 nucleotides are TGTGCCAGCAGCTTGGACAGGGGGCGAGGGACTGAAGCTTTCTTT.

The chain recombines TRBV7-2 with TRBJ2-2, with unresolved D. The CDR3 contains 14 residues. Trimming took off 2 bases at V and 6 bases at J, with 10 bases between the two ends. Germline V gives CDR1 SGHTA, CDR2 FQGNSA. The CDR3, as DNA: TGTGCCAGCAGCTTATTATACGGCGCCGGGGAGCTGTTTTTT. This codes for CASSLLYGAGELFF.

The chain joins TRBV6-4 to TRBJ2-1, with TRBD2 as a possible D gene (6 bases). Germline CDR1 reads MRHNA; CDR2 reads SNTAGT. This CDR3 spans 13 amino acids. With 4 bases removed from V and 9 bases from J, the gap between germline ends came to 13 bases. The CDR3 sequence: CASSAAGMGEQFF. The DNA of the CDR3 is TGTGCCAGCAGTGCCGCGGGGATGGGTGAGCAGTTCTTC.

This clone was found a few times. CDR3 coding DNA: TGTGCCAGCAGTGAAGTTGCAGATAATTCACCCCTCCACTTT. Amino acids: CASSEVADNSPLHF. The V gene is TRBV6-1, the J gene TRBJ1-6; D uncertain. Trimming took 1 base from V and 5 from J, leaving 6 bases between them. Germline V gene data show CDR1 as MNHNS and CDR2 as SASEGT. There are 14 residues in the CDR3.

This sequence joins TRBV6-2 or TRBV6-3 and TRBJ1-2, with 7 positions matching TRBD1. Germline V CDR1 and CDR2: MNHEY, SVGEGT. The CDR3 covers 14 residues. J was trimmed by 2 bases and V by 6 bases; bases with no gene match: 6. The CDR3 protein is CASSFGQANYGYTF. The CDR3, as DNA: TGTGCCAGCAGCTTCGGACAGGCGAACTATGGCTACACCTTC.

DNA of the CDR3: TGTGCCAGCAGCCAAGAAGCTGCCAGGACAGGGAGGGAGAAACTGTTTTTT. Protein: CASSQEAARTGREKLFF. The genes are TRBV3-1 (or the pseudogene TRBV3-2) and TRBJ1-4, with TRBD1 matching 8 bases. CDR1 and CDR2 (germline): LGHDT, YNNKEL (reference sequence). The V segment lost 0 bases and the J segment 11 bases; nucleotides outside the gene matches: 14. The CDR3 is 17 amino acids.

V is TRBV3-1 (or the pseudogene TRBV3-2) and J is TRBJ2-7; either TRBD1 or TRBD2 may fit D (7 bases each). The V end was cut by 2 bases, the J end by 5 bases, with 13 bases between. Looked up from germline, CDR1 is LGHDT and CDR2 is YNNKEL (reference sequence). The CDR3 has 14 residues. The CDR3 nucleotides are TGTGCCAGCAGCCAACGACAGGGAGGGGACGAGCAGTACTTC. Translating gives CASSQRQGGDEQYF.

The chain links TRBV11-2 to TRBJ1-2, with 8 bases identical to TRBD1. Per germline, CDR1 SGHAT and CDR2 FQNNGV. Trimming cost V 5 bases and J 4 bases; bases outside gene matches: 3. The CDR3 has 13 residues. The CDR3 reads CASSGTGPYGYTF. The CDR3 DNA reads as TGTGCCAGCAGCGGGACAGGCCCCTATGGCTACACCTTC.